This T cell receptor beta chain was sequenced during a study of tumor-infiltrating lymphocytes in primary liver carcinoma. Co-extraction yielded RNA and DNA from around 18-30 mg of unsorted bulk tissue. As regards this clonotype: At one boundary the junction diverges from the germline segment, which might be a read error.

CDR3 length: 16 residues. Germline assignment: CDR1 SGHTA and CDR2 FQGTGA. Reverse transcription of 450 to 500 ng total RNA with a constant-region primer produced TCR beta cDNA. Employing slightly modified ARM-PCR, three nested multiplex PCR rounds were run, and these gave rise to the TCR beta libraries. Investigators reported that the first two PCR rounds, at around 10 cycles each, used TRBV1-TRBV30 forward primers with a C-beta reverse primer. TCRdb recomputed calls from the multiplex PCR reads with MiXCR, one row per CDR3 protein. The sample yields 100,000 or so distinct CDR3 sequences, 55% to 80% seen once.

This chain joins TRBV7-3 and TRBJ2-2, with D unresolved. Material: liver tumor tissue from sampling region 2. Subset reported: tumor region T2, inferior pole. The sequence derives from a woman aged 55-70 years with primary liver carcinoma and hepatitis B virus infection. CDR3 DNA: TGTGCCAGCTGCTTAATGCCCAGCCCGAACACCGGGGAGCTGTTTTTT. Translation gives CASCLMPSPNTGELFF.